The 11 T cell receptor beta chains below all came from one sample that was sequenced in a study of cytomegalovirus exposure and HLA in healthy donors. The PCR employed 60 Vbeta primers together with 13 Jbeta primers. TCRdb keeps only in-frame clones here, not all; method: immunoSEQ multiplex PCR. The data hold some 120,000 clones, with 55% to 65% observed a single time. The sequencing sample was made of PBMCs. The receptors were gathered from a woman aged 35 to 49 in good health and CMV-seropositive.

This clone was recorded a few times. The rearrangement uses TRBV9 and TRBJ1-4, with 12 nucleotides matching TRBD1. Trimming removed 3 bases from V and 11 bases from J; junction bases left unmatched: 8. CDR3 length: 15 residues. From germline, CDR1 is SGDLS and CDR2 YYNGEE. The CDR3 sequence is CASSASGQGANKLFF. The CDR3 DNA reads as TGTGCCAGCAGCGCCTCGGGACAGGGGGCGAATAAACTGTTTTTT.

The chain employs TRBV19 and TRBJ2-5; D uncertain. There are 14 residues in the CDR3. From germline, CDR1 is LNHDA and CDR2 SQIVND (reference sequence). Between the trimmed V and J ends, which lost 5 bases and 1 base, there was a span of 11 bases. Here the CDR3 DNA reads TGTGCCAGTAGTGACACGTATCTCCAAGAGACCCAGTACTTC. It yields the protein CASSDTYLQETQYF.

This clone was seen a few times. The CDR3 is CASSEVLQGMEDEQYF. The DNA for the CDR3 is TGTGCCAGCAGCGAAGTCCTACAGGGGATGGAGGACGAGCAGTACTTC. This chain uses TRBV4-2 with TRBJ2-7, with 7 bases matching TRBD1. CDR3 length: 16 residues. The V and J ends lost 5 bases and 5 bases, in that order; junction bases with no gene match: 15. CDR1 and CDR2 (germline): LGHNA, YNFKEQ.

The J gene is TRBJ1-1, the V gene TRBV19; D unclear. The CDR3 is 10 residues long. Germline V CDR1 and CDR2: LNHDA, SQIVND (reference sequence). Trimming took off 8 bases at V and 8 bases at J, with 9 bases between the two ends. This CDR3 is CASGQAEAFF. CDR3 in DNA: TGTGCCAGTGGCCAGGCGGAAGCTTTCTTT.

This clone was recorded a few times. The genes are TRBV9 and TRBJ2-3; 9 bases are shared with TRBD2. This CDR3 contains 16 residues. CDR1 and CDR2 from the germline V gene are SGDLS and YYNGEE. V lost 0 bases, J lost 1 base, and 3 bases stayed unmatched. For the CDR3, the DNA is TGTGCCAGCAGCGTAGCGGCTAGCGGGGGCACAGATACGCAGTATTTT. Translation: CASSVAASGGTDTQYF.

The rearrangement joins TRBV4-3 to TRBJ2-3, with a weak D call TRBD1 (6 bases). The CDR3 spans 17 residues. Trimming left V 1 base short and J 7 bases short, with 21 bases between. Germline assignment: CDR1 LGHNA and CDR2 YSLEER. CDR3 nucleotides: TGCGCCAGCAGCCAAGGGGGGCCGAATTCGGATGCGAATACGCAGTATTTT. It is translated as CASSQGGPNSDANTQYF.

This clone was found a few times. V usage is TRBV28 and J usage is TRBJ2-1; TRBD2 matches at 8 bases. The CDR3 is 21 amino acids. V lost 3 bases to trimming and J lost 0 bases; unmatched junction nucleotides: 19. Germline V gene sequence: CDR1 MDHEN, CDR2 SYDVKM. The CDR3 coding sequence is TGTGCCAGCAGTTTCGGGGGGACCTGGGAGCGGGAGCTCAGCTCCTACAATGAGCAGTTCTTC. Translation: CASSFGGTWERELSSYNEQFF.

This chain connects TRBV19 to TRBJ2-3, with D uncertain. The CDR3 is 15 amino acids. With 3 bases removed from V and 0 bases from J, the gap between germline ends came to 10 bases. From germline, CDR1 is LNHDA and CDR2 SQIVND (reference sequence). The CDR3 loop reads CASSIGHSSTDTQYF. The DNA for the CDR3 is TGTGCCAGTAGTATTGGGCATTCAAGCACAGATACGCAGTATTTT.

This clone occurred a few times. The rearrangement links TRBV5-4 to TRBJ2-3; D unclear. Germline V gene data show CDR1 as SGHNT and CDR2 as YYREEE (reference sequence). V was clipped by 1 base and J by 4 bases, with 7 bases between them. The CDR3 contains 13 residues. CDR3 sequence: CASSLPGADTQYF. DNA for the CDR3: TGTGCCAGCAGCTTGCCAGGCGCAGATACGCAGTATTTT.

This clone was counted once. CDR3 nucleotides: TGTGCCAGCAGTCCTCCGGCGGGAGGGACAGATACGCAGTATTTT. Residues: CASSPPAGGTDTQYF. The chain employs TRBV21-1 and TRBJ2-3; the table's TRBD2 call for D was not verified on the DNA. TRBV21-1 is assigned pseudogene status. There are 15 residues in the CDR3.

This clone was recorded a few times. The chain joins TRBV13 to TRBJ2-2; D call uncertain. Germline V gene sequence: CDR1 PRHDT, CDR2 FYEKMQ (reference sequence). The CDR3 totals 14 residues. Trimming took off 2 bases at V and 0 bases at J, with 4 bases between the two ends. CDR3: CASSLHTNTGELFF. As DNA, the CDR3 is TGTGCCAGCAGCTTACACACGAACACCGGGGAGCTGTTTTTT. Full variable domain (missing parts from reference TRBV13 and TRBJ2-2): AAGVIQSPRHLIKEKRETATLKCYPIPRHDTVYWYQQGPGQDPQFLISFYEKMQSDKGSIPDRFSAQQFSDYHSELNMSSLELGDSALYFCASSLHTNTGELFFGEGSRLTVL.